This passage covers 6 T cell receptor beta chains from one sample sequenced in a study of T cells in Graves' hyperthyroidism and ophthalmopathy. Amplification targeted TCR beta CDR3 regions from RNA transcripts. With the HTBI primer set, the TCR CDR3 went through a first round of RT-PCR. A single record per CDR3 protein comes from TCRdb applying MiXCR to the multiplex PCR reads. The data contain approximately 570,000 distinct CDR3 sequences, 15% to 20% of them singletons. Input material: blood. These receptors were taken from a man in his forties or fifties with Graves' ophthalmopathy.

In its sample, this clonotype was seen many times. The rearrangement joins TRBV7-9 to TRBJ2-1; 11 positions agree with TRBD2. V lost 3 bases to trimming and J lost 7 bases; unmatched junction nucleotides: 2. Germline V gene data show CDR1 as SEHNR and CDR2 as FQNEAQ (reference sequence). This CDR3 comprises 14 residues. CDR3 DNA sequence: TGTGCCAGCAGCTTTAGGACTAGCGGGAATGAGCAGTTCTTC. It specifies CASSFRTSGNEQFF.

The CDR3 loop reads CSAGGRATNEQFF. The CDR3 coding sequence is TGCAGTGCCGGCGGGAGGGCCACTAATGAGCAGTTCTTC. V is TRBV20-1 and J is TRBJ2-1; 9 bases fit TRBD2. Germline V gene data show CDR1 as DFQATT and CDR2 as SNEGSKA (reference sequence). V lost 6 bases to trimming and J lost 7 bases; unmatched junction nucleotides: 7. The CDR3 spans 13 residues.

V usage is TRBV7-3 and J usage is TRBJ2-3, with 7 bases identical to TRBD1. This CDR3 comprises 14 residues. V was pared by 5 bases and J by 5 bases, with 7 bases of the junction left unmatched. Germline V lookup: CDR1 SGHTA, CDR2 FQGTGA. The CDR3 DNA reads as TGTGCCAGCAGCCCACCGGGACAGTTAGATACGCAGTATTTT. It encodes CASSPPGQLDTQYF. Drawing the rest from reference TRBV7-3 and TRBJ2-3, the complete variable domain is GAGVSQTPSNKVTEKGKYVELRCDPISGHTALYWYRQSLGQGPEFLIYFQGTGAADDSGLPNDRFFAVRPEGSVSTLKIQRTERGDSAVYLCASSPPGQLDTQYFGPGTRLTVL.

This clonotype has only a few counts. This chain uses TRBV6-6 with TRBJ1-3; D unresolved. CDR1 is MNHNY and CDR2 is SVGAGI in the germline V gene (reference sequence). The V end was cut by 2 bases, the J end by 0 bases, with 8 bases between. The CDR3 totals 15 residues. This chain's CDR3 is CASSYGSLSGNTIYF. CDR3 nucleotide sequence: TGTGCCAGCAGTTACGGCAGCCTCTCTGGAAACACCATATATTTT.

The chain carries TRBV7-2 and TRBJ1-2; TRBD1 agrees at 11 bases. After removal of 3 bases from V and 8 bases from J, the junction contained 8 bases not matched to a gene. CDR1 and CDR2 (germline): SGHTA, FQGNSA. The CDR3 is made up of 15 amino acids. This chain's CDR3 is CASSLRTGGAGGYTF. DNA of the CDR3: TGTGCCAGCAGCTTGAGGACAGGGGGCGCCGGGGGCTACACCTTC.

The CDR3: CASSLGQSGTIYF. The CDR3 coding sequence is TGCGCCAGCAGCTTGGGACAGAGCGGCACCATATATTTT. This sequence joins TRBV5-1 and TRBJ1-3, with a tentative D call TRBD1 (5 bases). There are 13 residues in the CDR3. V was cut by 0 bases and J by 9 bases, with 10 bases left in between. Germline CDR1 reads SGHRS; CDR2 reads YFSETQ.